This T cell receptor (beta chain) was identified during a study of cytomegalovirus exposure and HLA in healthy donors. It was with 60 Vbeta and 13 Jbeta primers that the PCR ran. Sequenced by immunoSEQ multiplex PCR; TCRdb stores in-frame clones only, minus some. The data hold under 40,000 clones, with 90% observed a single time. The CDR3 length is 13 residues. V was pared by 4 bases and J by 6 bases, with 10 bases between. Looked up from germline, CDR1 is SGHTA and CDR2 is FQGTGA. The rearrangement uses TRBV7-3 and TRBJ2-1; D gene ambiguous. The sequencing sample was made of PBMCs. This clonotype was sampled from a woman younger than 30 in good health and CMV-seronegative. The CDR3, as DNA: TGTGCCAGCAGCTCCCAGGTGGTCAATGAGCAGTTCTTC. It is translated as CASSSQVVNEQFF.